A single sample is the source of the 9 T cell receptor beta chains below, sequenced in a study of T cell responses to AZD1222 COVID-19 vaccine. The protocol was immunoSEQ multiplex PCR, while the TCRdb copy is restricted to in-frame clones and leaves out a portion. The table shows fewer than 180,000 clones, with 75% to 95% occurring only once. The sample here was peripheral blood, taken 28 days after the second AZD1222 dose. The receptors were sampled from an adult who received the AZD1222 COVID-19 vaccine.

CDR3 sequence: CASSQWTSGTLAKNIQYF. As DNA, the CDR3 is TGTGCCAGCAGCCAATGGACTAGCGGTACACTAGCCAAAAACATTCAGTACTTC. The chain links TRBV3-1 (or the pseudogene TRBV3-2) to TRBJ2-4; 10 bases line up with TRBD2. V shed 2 bases, J shed 0 bases, and the junction held 7 bases outside the gene matches. Germline assignment: CDR1 LGHDT and CDR2 YNNKEL (reference sequence). This CDR3 comprises 18 residues.

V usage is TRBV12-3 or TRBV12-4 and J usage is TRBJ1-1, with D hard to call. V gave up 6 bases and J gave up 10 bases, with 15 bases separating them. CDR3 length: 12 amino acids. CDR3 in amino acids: CASSPTGKVAFF. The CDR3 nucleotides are TGTGCCAGCAGCCCGACTGGCAAGGTAGCTTTCTTT.

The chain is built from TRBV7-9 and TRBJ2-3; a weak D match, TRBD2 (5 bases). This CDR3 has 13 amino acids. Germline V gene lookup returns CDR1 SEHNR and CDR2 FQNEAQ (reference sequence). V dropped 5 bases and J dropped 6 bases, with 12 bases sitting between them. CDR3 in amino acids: CASSKDSRDTQYF. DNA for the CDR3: TGTGCCAGCAGCAAGGACTCACGGGATACGCAGTATTTT.

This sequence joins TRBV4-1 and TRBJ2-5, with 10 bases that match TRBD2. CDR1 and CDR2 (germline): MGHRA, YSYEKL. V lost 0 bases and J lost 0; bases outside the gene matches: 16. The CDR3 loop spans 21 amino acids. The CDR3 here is CASSQEGYGASGSVYQETQYF. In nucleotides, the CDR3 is TGCGCCAGCAGCCAAGAGGGTTATGGGGCTAGCGGGAGCGTTTACCAAGAGACCCAGTACTTC.

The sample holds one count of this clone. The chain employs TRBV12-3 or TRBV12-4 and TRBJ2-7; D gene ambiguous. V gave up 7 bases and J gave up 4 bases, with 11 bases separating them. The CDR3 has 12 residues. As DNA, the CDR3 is TGTGCCAGCACCTCCGACTGGTACGAGCAGTACTTC. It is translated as CASTSDWYEQYF.

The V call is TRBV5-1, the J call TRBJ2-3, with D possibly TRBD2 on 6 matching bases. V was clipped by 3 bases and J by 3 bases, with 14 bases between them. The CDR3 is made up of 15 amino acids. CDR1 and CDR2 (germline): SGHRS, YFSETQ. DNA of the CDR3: TGCGCCAGCAGCTCTGGGGGAGGCACGACAGATACGCAGTATTTT. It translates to CASSSGGGTTDTQYF.

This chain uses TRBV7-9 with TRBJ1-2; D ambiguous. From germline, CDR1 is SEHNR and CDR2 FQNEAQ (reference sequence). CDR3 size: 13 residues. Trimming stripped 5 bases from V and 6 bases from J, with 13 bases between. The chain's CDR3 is CASSPDGINGYTF. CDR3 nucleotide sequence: TGTGCCAGCAGCCCCGACGGGATCAATGGCTACACCTTC.

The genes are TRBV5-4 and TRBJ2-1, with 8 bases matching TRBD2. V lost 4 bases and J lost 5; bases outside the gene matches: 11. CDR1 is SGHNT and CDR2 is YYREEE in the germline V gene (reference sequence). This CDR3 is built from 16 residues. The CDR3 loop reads CASSPPLAVIDNEQFF. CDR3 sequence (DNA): TGTGCCAGCAGCCCGCCACTAGCGGTTATCGACAATGAGCAGTTCTTC.

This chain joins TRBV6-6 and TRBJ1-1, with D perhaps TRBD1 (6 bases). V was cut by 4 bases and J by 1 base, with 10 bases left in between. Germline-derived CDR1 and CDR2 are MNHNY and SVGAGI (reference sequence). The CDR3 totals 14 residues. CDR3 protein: CASSSKQGNTEAFF. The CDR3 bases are TGTGCCAGCAGTTCCAAACAGGGGAACACTGAAGCTTTCTTT.